One and the same sample provided the 29 T cell receptor beta chains below, sequenced in a study of blood T cell repertoires in COVID-19. The data were produced by immunoSEQ multiplex PCR, yet TCRdb's version contains in-frame clones alone and is incomplete. The sample records under 90,000 clones, 70% to 80% being singletons. Sequencing was done on a sample of peripheral blood. Source of these receptors: a human donor in a cohort sampled during active COVID-19.

The chain joins TRBV6-5 to TRBJ1-2; 9 positions match TRBD1. Germline V gene lookup returns CDR1 MNHEY and CDR2 SVGAGI. The CDR3 sequence is 14 residues long. J lost 8 bases, V lost 7 bases, and 11 bases had no gene match. The CDR3 coding sequence is TGTGCCAGCAAGATACAGGGGGCGCGGGGCGGCTACACCTTC. As protein: CASKIQGARGGYTF.

This chain's CDR3 is CASSATDSPLHF. CDR3 DNA sequence: TGTGCCAGCAGTGCCACGGATTCACCCCTCCACTTT. J is TRBJ1-6 and V is TRBV6-6; no firm D call. The V end lost 5 bases, the J end lost 8 bases, and 7 bases lay between the germline ends. This CDR3 has 12 residues. Germline lookup yields CDR1 MNHNY and CDR2 SVGAGI (reference sequence).

The V gene is TRBV6-5, the J gene TRBJ2-5; 9 nucleotides align to TRBD1. Per the germline V gene, CDR1 is MNHEY and CDR2 is SVGAGI. The CDR3 is 15 residues long. J gave up 4 bases and V 2 bases, and 5 bases lay outside the gene matches. The chain's CDR3 is CASSYGQGNGETQYF. CDR3 DNA sequence: TGTGCCAGCAGTTACGGACAGGGGAATGGAGAGACCCAGTACTTC.

The J gene is TRBJ2-7, the V gene TRBV7-8, with 7 bases that match TRBD2. J lost 0 bases, V lost 4 bases, and 9 bases had no gene match. CDR1 is SGHVS and CDR2 is FQNEAQ in the germline V gene. The CDR3 runs to 16 residues. Written as DNA, the CDR3 is TGTGCCAGCAGCTCCGATAGCGGGTCCAGCTCCTACGAGCAGTACTTC. This gives the protein CASSSDSGSSSYEQYF.

V gene TRBV5-1 combines with J gene TRBJ2-7, with 8 nucleotides matching TRBD1. The germline V gene encodes CDR1 SGHRS and CDR2 YFSETQ. This CDR3 is built from 15 residues. V lost 3 bases to trimming and J lost 2 bases; unmatched junction nucleotides: 7. The CDR3 coding sequence is TGCGCCAGCAGCTGGGGGCAGGGGGCCACCTACGAGCAGTACTTC. It translates to CASSWGQGATYEQYF.

The V gene is TRBV4-3, the J gene TRBJ2-5; TRBD1 might be the D (6 bases). CDR3 length equals 16 residues. Germline loops: CDR1 LGHNA, CDR2 YSLEER. V was trimmed by 0 bases and J by 5 bases, leaving 16 bases between them. CDR3 in amino acids: CASSQDAAGAGETQYF. In DNA form, the CDR3 reads TGCGCCAGCAGCCAAGATGCGGCAGGGGCCGGGGAGACCCAGTACTTC.

This clone was seen only once. V usage is TRBV7-8 and J usage is TRBJ1-4; 7 bases line up with TRBD1. With 5 bases clipped from V and 8 bases from J, the junction kept 11 bases outside the gene matches. Germline values: CDR1 SGHVS, CDR2 FQNEAQ. This CDR3 has 15 amino acids. As DNA, the CDR3 is TGTGCCAGCAGCAGCCGACAGGGAGGTTGGGAAAAACTGTTTTTT. This translates into CASSSRQGGWEKLFF.

The chain is built from TRBV9 and TRBJ2-7; D uncertain. The germline V gene encodes CDR1 SGDLS and CDR2 YYNGEE. This CDR3 spans 13 amino acids. Trimming took 0 bases from V and 3 from J, leaving 7 bases between them. The CDR3 protein is CASSVGANYEQYF. The CDR3 coding sequence is TGTGCCAGCAGCGTAGGGGCTAACTACGAGCAGTACTTC.

The chain has TRBV7-9 and TRBJ2-7, with D perhaps TRBD1 (6 bases). Germline V CDR1 and CDR2: SEHNR, FQNEAQ (reference sequence). This CDR3 has 12 residues. V lost 5 bases and J lost 6, with 11 bases in between. The CDR3, as DNA: TGTGCCAGCAGCCGGACAGTGGGCGAGCAGTACTTC. It is translated as CASSRTVGEQYF.

This chain joins TRBV27 and TRBJ2-5; TRBD2 is a possible D gene (6 bases). Trimming took off 6 bases at V and 7 bases at J, with 21 bases between the two ends. The CDR3 consists of 15 residues. Germline V lookup: CDR1 MNHEY, CDR2 SMNVEV (reference sequence). DNA of the CDR3: TGTGCCAGCAGCCCCGGCGGAGGGGCGAGGGTGACCCAGTACTTC. Translating it yields CASSPGGGARVTQYF.

This sequence joins TRBV29-1 and TRBJ1-2; the D gene is possibly TRBD1 (5 bases). V was cut by 8 bases and J by 4 bases, with 17 bases left in between. CDR1 is SQVTM and CDR2 is ANQGSEA in the germline V gene. This CDR3 region has 13 residues. As DNA, the CDR3 is TGCAGCACTGCAGGGCCCCCTCGCTATGGCTACACCTTC. It yields the protein CSTAGPPRYGYTF.

This clone has more than one count but fewer than ten. The chain has TRBV4-2 and TRBJ2-7; 8 positions agree with TRBD1. Germline lookup yields CDR1 LGHNA and CDR2 YNFKEQ. This CDR3 comprises 16 residues. The trim removed 0 bases at V and 7 bases at J, leaving 11 bases unmatched. CDR3 nucleotides: TGTGCCAGCAGCCAAGATCCTAGGACAGGGTTCGGGGAGCAGTACTTC. Translation gives CASSQDPRTGFGEQYF.

This sequence joins TRBV9 and TRBJ2-1, with 7 bases identical to TRBD2. The CDR3 loop spans 15 amino acids. CDR1 is SGDLS and CDR2 is YYNGEE in the germline V gene. Unmatched junction bases numbered 6, after V lost 4 bases and J lost 2 bases. In DNA form, the CDR3 reads TGTGCCAGCAGCCCACGACTAGCAGCCTACAATGAGCAGTTCTTC. Amino acid sequence: CASSPRLAAYNEQFF.

This chain joins TRBV28 and TRBJ2-1; D is uncertain. Germline CDR1 is MDHEN and CDR2 is SYDVKM. This CDR3 region has 11 residues. V lost 7 bases and J lost 3, with 4 bases in between. Here the CDR3 reads CASNYYNEQFF. In DNA form, the CDR3 reads TGTGCCAGCAATTACTACAATGAGCAGTTCTTC.

V is TRBV12-3 or TRBV12-4 and J is TRBJ2-2, with a weak D call TRBD1 (6 bases). This CDR3 spans 13 amino acids. Deletions cut 1 base from V and 6 bases from J, with 6 bases between. CDR3 region: CASSLGGPGELFF. CDR3 DNA: TGTGCCAGCAGTTTAGGGGGGCCCGGGGAGCTGTTTTTT.

The gene calls are TRBV5-5 and TRBJ2-1; D is perhaps TRBD2 (5 bases). CDR1 and CDR2 from the germline V gene are SGHKS and YYEKEE (reference sequence). CDR3 size: 15 residues. Trimming took 4 bases from V and 1 from J, leaving 12 bases between them. The CDR3 here is CASSLAGESYNEQFF. CDR3 coding DNA: TGTGCCAGCAGCCTGGCCGGGGAATCCTACAATGAGCAGTTCTTC.

This chain uses TRBV11-3 with TRBJ1-1; possibly TRBD1 for D (5 bases). Trimming stripped 5 bases from V and 4 bases from J, with 17 bases between. The CDR3 loop spans 15 amino acids. CDR1 is SGHNT and CDR2 is YENEEA in the germline V gene. The CDR3 region has the DNA TGTGCCAGCAGCCCGCGGACACAGCGCGGCACTGAAGCTTTCTTT. It specifies CASSPRTQRGTEAFF.

This clone appeared a few times. V gene TRBV19 combines with J gene TRBJ1-5, with D possibly being TRBD1 (5 bases). Germline CDR1 LNHDA, CDR2 SQIVND (reference sequence). The length of the CDR3 is 14 residues. V lost 5 bases, J lost 4 bases, and 12 bases lay in between. CDR3 DNA sequence: TGTGCCAGTAGTTCTAGGGGAGGTAATCAGCCCCAGCATTTT. Residues: CASSSRGGNQPQHF. Filled out from reference TRBV19 and TRBJ1-5, the complete variable domain reads DGGITQSPKYLFRKEGQNVTLSCEQNLNHDAMYWYRQDPGQGLRLIYYSQIVNDFQKGDIAEGYSVSREKKESFPLTVTSAQKNPTAFYLCASSSRGGNQPQHFGDGTRLSIL.

The chain employs TRBV27 and TRBJ1-6; possibly TRBD1 for D (5 bases). CDR1 is MNHEY and CDR2 is SMNVEV in the germline V gene (reference sequence). V gave up 6 bases and J gave up 0 bases, with 15 bases separating them. The CDR3 loop spans 17 amino acids. The CDR3 loop is CASRNDRAPSYNSPLHF. In nucleotides, the CDR3 is TGTGCCAGCAGGAATGACAGAGCCCCCTCCTATAATTCACCCCTCCACTTT.

The CDR3 nucleotides are TGTGCCAGCTGTGGATCGACAGGTATCTATGGCTACACCTTC. Translating it yields CASCGSTGIYGYTF. The gene calls are TRBV28 and TRBJ1-2; a weak D match, TRBD1 (6 bases). The germline V gene has CDR1 MDHEN and CDR2 SYDVKM. This CDR3 spans 14 amino acids. Trimming left V 8 bases short and J 4 bases short, with 17 bases between.

The chain has TRBV7-2 and TRBJ2-7; the match to TRBD1 covers 7 bases. J gave up 0 bases and V 5 bases, and 10 bases lay outside the gene matches. There are 16 residues in the CDR3. CDR1 and CDR2 from the germline V gene are SGHTA and FQGNSA. Written as DNA, the CDR3 is TGTGCCAGCAGCCCAACCGGGACAGAAATCTCCTACGAGCAGTACTTC. This translates into CASSPTGTEISYEQYF.

The chain couples TRBV19 to TRBJ2-3; 13 bases line up with TRBD2. Germline-derived CDR1 and CDR2 are LNHDA and SQIVND (reference sequence). The length of the CDR3 is 20 residues. J was trimmed by 0 bases and V by 1 base; bases with no gene match: 10. CDR3: CASSIVSWTSGSASTDTQYF. The CDR3 nucleotides are TGTGCCAGTAGTATAGTCTCCTGGACTAGCGGGAGCGCTAGCACAGATACGCAGTATTTT.

CDR3 residues: CASGTGRLEVTEAFF. DNA for the CDR3: TGCGCCAGCGGAACGGGCAGGTTGGAGGTCACTGAAGCTTTCTTT. The chain recombines TRBV5-1 with TRBJ1-1; D is unresolved. CDR1 is SGHRS and CDR2 is YFSETQ in the germline V gene. V was trimmed by 7 bases and J by 4 bases, leaving 20 bases between them. The CDR3 has 15 amino acids.

The chain combines TRBV9 with TRBJ1-6; 7 nucleotides match TRBD1. Germline V gene data show CDR1 as SGDLS and CDR2 as YYNGEE. V shed 3 bases, J shed 6 bases, and the junction held 6 bases outside the gene matches. CDR3 length: 15 amino acids. CDR3 region: CASSAQGKGNSPLHF. In DNA, the CDR3 is TGTGCCAGCAGCGCACAGGGGAAGGGTAATTCACCCCTCCACTTT.

This clone was seen a single time. CDR3 DNA sequence: TGTGCCAGCGGGGACTACTCCTATAATTCACCCCTCCACTTT. Translation: CASGDYSYNSPLHF. V and J are TRBV7-9 and TRBJ1-6; TRBD1 might be the D (5 bases). The ends were cut back, 8 bases at V and 0 bases at J, with 8 bases in the middle. This CDR3 spans 14 amino acids. CDR1 is SEHNR and CDR2 is FQNEAQ in the germline V gene (reference sequence). Supplemented by reference TRBV7-9 and TRBJ1-6, the full variable domain reads DTGVSQNPRHKITKRGQNVTFRCDPISEHNRLYWYRQTLGQGPEFLTYFQNEAQLEKSRLLSDRFSAERPKGSFSTLEIQRTEQGDSAMYLCASGDYSYNSPLHFGNGTRLTVT.

Comment on this clone: The sample contains more than one DNA sequence encoding this CDR3. V usage is TRBV15 and J usage is TRBJ2-3; TRBD2 is a possible D gene (5 bases). Germline CDR1 is LNHNV and CDR2 is YYDKDF (reference sequence). V dropped 1 base and J dropped 0 bases, with 5 bases sitting between them. This CDR3 is built from 14 residues. The CDR3 nucleotides read TGTGCCACCAGCAGAGGAGGGAGCACAGATACGCAGTATTTT. The encoded protein is CATSRGGSTDTQYF.

This rearrangement joins TRBV6-6 to TRBJ2-5; 8 positions agree with TRBD2. The length of the CDR3 is 14 residues. The germline gives CDR1 MNHNY, CDR2 SVGAGI (reference sequence). Trimming cost V 8 bases and J 7 bases; bases outside gene matches: 12. In nucleotides, the CDR3 is TGTGCCAGCTCCCGGGGGGGGACCTCGGGGACCCAGTACTTC. Its protein product is CASSRGGTSGTQYF.

The V gene is TRBV29-1, the J gene TRBJ2-7; possible D gene TRBD2, 6 bases. V was cut by 5 bases and J by 6 bases, with 17 bases left in between. The CDR3 consists of 13 residues. Germline V gives CDR1 SQVTM, CDR2 ANQGSEA. CDR3 in amino acids: CSVWPLGGSEQYF. CDR3 nucleotide sequence: TGCAGCGTTTGGCCCCTGGGGGGTTCCGAGCAGTACTTC.

This clone was observed a single time. The rearrangement joins TRBV9 to TRBJ1-3, with D possibly TRBD1 on 5 matching bases. Trimming stripped 1 base from V and 2 bases from J, with 16 bases between. This CDR3 contains 17 residues. Germline values: CDR1 SGDLS, CDR2 YYNGEE. CDR3 amino acids: CASSVQGYDMAGNTIYF. Written as DNA, the CDR3 is TGTGCCAGCAGCGTACAGGGTTACGATATGGCTGGAAACACCATATATTTT.